The 18 T cell receptor beta chains below come from one sample, sequenced in a study of shared clonotypes between healthy human individuals. Data came from immunoSEQ multiplex PCR; TCRdb stores just in-frame clones and leaves some out. The sample has 2 million to 2.5 million clones, less than 95% seen once. Terminally differentiated effector memory CD45RA+ cells were excluded from the naive CD8 cells, which were CD45RO-negative and positively selected for CCR7. The sequenced material came from naive CD8+ T cells sorted from blood. These receptor sequences come from a young man in good health.

The J gene is TRBJ2-1, the V gene TRBV13, with D maybe TRBD1 (6 bases). Germline lookup yields CDR1 PRHDT and CDR2 FYEKMQ (reference sequence). This CDR3 contains 12 residues. Trimming stripped 5 bases from V and 8 bases from J, with 10 bases between. In DNA, the CDR3 is TGTGCCAGCAGCCCGAGGGGGTATGAGCAGTTCTTC. This sequence encodes CASSPRGYEQFF.

The gene calls are TRBV28 and TRBJ2-3, with TRBD1 as a possible D gene (6 bases). The ends were cut back, 4 bases at V and 0 bases at J, with 20 bases in the middle. Germline V gene lookup returns CDR1 MDHEN and CDR2 SYDVKM. The CDR3 is 18 amino acids. CDR3 loop: CASSSTLPRGTSTDTQYF. The CDR3 nucleotides read TGTGCCAGCAGTTCGACCCTGCCCAGGGGAACTAGCACAGATACGCAGTATTTT. Combining the CDR3 with reference TRBV28 and TRBJ2-3 gives the whole variable domain DVKVTQSSRYLVKRTGEKVFLECVQDMDHENMFWYRQDPGLGLRLIYFSYDVKMKEKGDIPEGYSVSREKKERFSLILESASTNQTSMYLCASSSTLPRGTSTDTQYFGPGTRLTVL.

V is TRBV11-2 and J is TRBJ2-5, with 9 bases lining up with TRBD1. Trimming cost V 8 bases and J 0 bases; bases outside gene matches: 13. CDR1 and CDR2 (germline): SGHAT, FQNNGV. CDR3 length equals 17 residues. This chain's CDR3 is CASVSSWTGDNQETQYF. CDR3 DNA: TGTGCCAGCGTTAGTAGCTGGACAGGGGATAACCAAGAGACCCAGTACTTC.

This rearrangement joins TRBV6-6 to TRBJ2-1, with TRBD2 matching 13 bases. The CDR3 length is 14 residues. V lost 5 bases and J lost 5; bases outside the gene matches: 0. Germline CDR1 is MNHNY and CDR2 is SVGAGI (reference sequence). The CDR3 DNA reads as TGTGCCAGCAGTGGACTAGCGGGAGACAATGAGCAGTTCTTC. It specifies CASSGLAGDNEQFF.

The chain has TRBV10-2 and TRBJ1-2; D gene ambiguous. This CDR3 region has 14 residues. Germline loops: CDR1 WSHSY, CDR2 SAAADI. Trimming left V 3 bases short and J 6 bases short, with 14 bases between. DNA for the CDR3: TGCGCCAGCAGTGATCTCCTGGGATATGATGGCTACACCTTC. Amino acids: CASSDLLGYDGYTF.

This chain connects TRBV27 to TRBJ2-2, with D hard to call. The CDR3 spans 12 residues. Germline CDR1 reads MNHEY; CDR2 reads SMNVEV (reference sequence). V gave up 2 bases and J gave up 7 bases, with 5 bases separating them. The CDR3 nucleotides are TGTGCCAGCAGTTTAACTTACGGGGAGCTGTTTTTT. Protein sequence: CASSLTYGELFF.

The V call is TRBV4-3, the J call TRBJ2-1; D is unclear. The ends were cut back, 1 base at V and 6 bases at J, with 10 bases in the middle. This CDR3 has 14 residues. Germline CDR1 and CDR2: LGHNA and YSLEER. CDR3 region: CASSQGAVRNEQFF. The CDR3 DNA is TGCGCCAGCAGCCAAGGGGCGGTCCGCAATGAGCAGTTCTTC.

This sequence joins TRBV19 and TRBJ1-1, with 7 positions matching TRBD1. This CDR3 is built from 13 residues. V dropped 3 bases and J dropped 6; count of bases not matched to a gene: 4. CDR1 is LNHDA, CDR2 SQIVND, per germline (reference sequence). The CDR3 spells CASSMTGFPEAFF. CDR3 nucleotides: TGTGCCAGTAGTATGACAGGGTTCCCTGAAGCTTTCTTT.

This chain links TRBV4-3 with TRBJ2-1; 7 nucleotides agree with TRBD2. Germline loops: CDR1 LGHNA, CDR2 YSLEER. V dropped 2 bases and J dropped 3; count of bases not matched to a gene: 16. This CDR3 spans 19 amino acids. The CDR3 DNA sequence: TGCGCCAGCAGCCAAAGATATCTAGCGGTCGACGGCCTCTACAATGAGCAGTTCTTC. It is translated as CASSQRYLAVDGLYNEQFF.

This sequence joins TRBV9 and TRBJ1-1, with D perhaps matching TRBD1 (5 bases). The germline V gene encodes CDR1 SGDLS and CDR2 YYNGEE. The CDR3 has 16 amino acids. V was pared by 0 bases and J by 0 bases, with 12 bases between. The CDR3 DNA follows: TGTGCCAGCAGCGTAGGCCCTACAGGTCTGAACACTGAAGCTTTCTTT. Translating gives CASSVGPTGLNTEAFF.

To note about this clone: This sample also contains other DNA sequences that code for the same CDR3. The V and J genes are TRBV7-9 and TRBJ2-5; 10 bases fit TRBD2. The ends lost 4 bases at V and 1 base at J; junction bases unmatched: 3. The germline V gene encodes CDR1 SEHNR and CDR2 FQNEAQ (reference sequence). The CDR3 is 15 residues long. The CDR3 DNA reads as TGTGCCAGCAGCTCCAGGACTAGCGGCCAAGAGACCCAGTACTTC. Protein sequence: CASSSRTSGQETQYF.

The V gene is TRBV30, the J gene TRBJ1-2, with 12 positions matching TRBD1. The germline CDR1 and CDR2 sequences are GTSNPN and SVGIG (reference sequence). The CDR3 consists of 14 residues. The V gene end was trimmed by 6 bases and the J gene end by 3 bases; junction bases not matched to a gene: 5. In DNA form, the CDR3 reads TGTGCCTGCTTCGGGACAGGGGGCGACTATGGCTACACCTTC. As protein: CACFGTGGDYGYTF.

About this clone: Other nucleotide sequences from this sample produce the same CDR3. In nucleotides, the CDR3 is TGCGCCAGCAGCCAAGTAGGACAGCCCCAGCATTTT. Translation: CASSQVGQPQHF. The rearrangement links TRBV4-1 to TRBJ1-5; no firm D call. Trimming took off 1 base at V and 7 bases at J, with 5 bases between the two ends. The CDR3 has 12 amino acids. Per germline, CDR1 MGHRA and CDR2 YSYEKL.

This clone came up once. The genes are TRBV6-5 and TRBJ2-1; 8 bases are shared with TRBD1. The J segment lost 8 bases and the V segment lost 6 bases, leaving 6 bases of the junction unmatched. This CDR3 is 13 amino acids long. Germline V gene lookup returns CDR1 MNHEY and CDR2 SVGAGI. CDR3 protein: CASRGTGRHEQFF. CDR3 bases: TGTGCCAGCAGAGGGACAGGTAGACATGAGCAGTTCTTC.

This chain connects TRBV9 to TRBJ2-5; 13 bases agree with TRBD2. Per germline, CDR1 SGDLS and CDR2 YYNGEE. This CDR3 region has 15 residues. The V gene end was trimmed by 0 bases and the J gene end by 5 bases; junction bases not matched to a gene: 1. CDR3 residues: CASSVETSGRETQYF. DNA of the CDR3: TGTGCCAGCAGCGTAGAGACTAGCGGGAGGGAGACCCAGTACTTC.

V is TRBV4-1 and J is TRBJ2-7; D perhaps matches TRBD1 (5 bases). From germline, CDR1 is MGHRA and CDR2 YSYEKL. The CDR3 has 15 amino acids. The germline V and J ends were trimmed by 0 bases and 2 bases, with 11 bases remaining between them. The DNA for the CDR3 is TGCGCCAGCAGCCAAGATTCCACAGGTACCTACGAGCAGTACTTC. Translated, it gives CASSQDSTGTYEQYF.

This clone appeared once. V usage is TRBV6-6 and J usage is TRBJ1-5; D ambiguous. Germline lookup yields CDR1 MNHNY and CDR2 SVGAGI (reference sequence). The CDR3 spans 13 residues. Trimming removed 7 bases at V and 1 base at J, with 8 bases between. CDR3 in amino acids: CASNHASNQPQHF. In DNA form, the CDR3 reads TGTGCCAGCAATCACGCAAGCAATCAGCCCCAGCATTTT.

As for this clone: Because it lacks the conserved phenylalanine or tryptophan at the end, this CDR3 is likely a read error. The DNA is omitted, as the CDR3 cannot be located on it reliably, and the CDR3 follows TCRdb's listing. The chain carries TRBV4-3 and TRBJ2-6; the table's D call, TRBD2, was not checked against the DNA. The CDR3 adds up to 12 amino acids, both ends counted. Germline V gene data show CDR1 as LGHNA and CDR2 as YSLEER. CDR3 protein: CASSSDGGRHKV.